A selection of T cell receptor beta chains follows, all from one sample in a study of cytomegalovirus exposure and HLA in healthy donors. Method: immunoSEQ multiplex PCR; TCRdb's copy keeps in-frame clones and lacks some. The listing contains approximately 110,000 clones. Material for sequencing was PBMCs. The receptors come from a young man in good health and CMV-seronegative. Both conserved end residues are part of each CDR3. Each record gives: J gene, D gene, V gene, CDR3 protein, CDR3 DNA. The D gene is left open where the match is weak.

j_call: TRBJ2-7; d_call: TRBD2; v_call: TRBV13; cdr3_aa: CASSLNSGSLNEQYF; cdr3_nt: TGTGCCAGCAGCTTAAATAGCGGGAGTTTGAACGAGCAGTACTTC
j_call: TRBJ1-2; d_call: TRBD1; v_call: TRBV5-4; cdr3_aa: CASSSAGGEAYGYTF; cdr3_nt: TGTGCCAGCAGCTCCGCAGGGGGTGAGGCCTATGGCTACACCTTC
j_call: TRBJ2-3; d_call: TRBD2; v_call: TRBV7-7; cdr3_aa: CASSFGLAVTDTQYF; cdr3_nt: TGTGCTAGCAGCTTTGGACTAGCGGTCACAGATACGCAGTATTTT
j_call: TRBJ1-1; d_call: .; v_call: TRBV5-6; cdr3_aa: CASSLRQPTTEAFF; cdr3_nt: TGTGCCAGCAGCCTCCGACAACCAACCACTGAAGCTTTCTTT
j_call: TRBJ2-1; d_call: .; v_call: TRBV7-9; cdr3_aa: CASSLIQGDLNEQFF; cdr3_nt: TGTGCCAGCAGCCTCATACAGGGAGATTTGAATGAGCAGTTCTTC
j_call: TRBJ2-3; d_call: .; v_call: TRBV9; cdr3_aa: CASRGWETDTQYF; cdr3_nt: TGTGCCAGCAGGGGTTGGGAGACAGATACGCAGTATTTT
j_call: TRBJ1-6; d_call: .; v_call: TRBV5-8; cdr3_aa: CASSLRDKSPLHF; cdr3_nt: TGTGCCAGCAGCCTCAGGGATAAGTCACCCCTCCACTTT
j_call: TRBJ2-3; d_call: TRBD1; v_call: TRBV5-1; cdr3_aa: CASSVGQGSDTQYF; cdr3_nt: TGCGCCAGCAGCGTAGGACAGGGAAGCGATACGCAGTATTTT
j_call: TRBJ1-1; d_call: TRBD1; v_call: TRBV10-2; cdr3_aa: CASFSAGQGPEAFF; cdr3_nt: TGCGCCAGCTTTTCTGCGGGACAGGGGCCCGAAGCTTTCTTT
j_call: TRBJ2-2; d_call: .; v_call: TRBV29-1; cdr3_aa: CSVAGSGDTGELFF; cdr3_nt: TGCAGCGTTGCTGGGTCCGGGGACACCGGGGAGCTGTTTTTT
j_call: TRBJ1-1; d_call: .; v_call: TRBV7-4; cdr3_aa: CASSPVAGEEAFF; cdr3_nt: TGTGCCAGCAGCCCAGTGGCAGGGGAGGAAGCTTTCTTT
j_call: TRBJ1-4; d_call: TRBD1; v_call: TRBV7-6; cdr3_aa: CASSWGTGGLATNEKLFF; cdr3_nt: TGTGCCAGCAGCTGGGGGACAGGGGGACTTGCAACTAATGAAAAACTGTTTTTT
j_call: TRBJ2-2; d_call: .; v_call: TRBV5-1; cdr3_aa: CASSLGLANTGELFF; cdr3_nt: TGCGCCAGCAGCTTGGGACTAGCGAACACCGGGGAGCTGTTTTTT
j_call: TRBJ1-2; d_call: .; v_call: TRBV19; cdr3_aa: CASTFLAQGFYGYTF; cdr3_nt: TGTGCCAGTACCTTCCTCGCTCAGGGGTTCTATGGCTACACCTTC
j_call: TRBJ1-1; d_call: TRBD1; v_call: TRBV10-3; cdr3_aa: CAISESYGTGGFAAFF; cdr3_nt: TGTGCCATCAGTGAGTCGTATGGGACAGGGGGCTTCGCAGCTTTCTTT
j_call: TRBJ1-1; d_call: TRBD1; v_call: TRBV4-3; cdr3_aa: CASSQGETGGTEAFF; cdr3_nt: TGCGCCAGCAGCCAGGGCGAGACAGGGGGCACTGAAGCTTTCTTT
j_call: TRBJ1-4; d_call: .; v_call: TRBV27; cdr3_aa: CASSFLQTNEKLFF; cdr3_nt: TGTGCCAGCAGTTTCTTACAGACTAATGAAAAACTGTTTTTT
j_call: TRBJ2-7; d_call: TRBD2; v_call: TRBV4-1; cdr3_aa: CASSQDERERSYEQYF; cdr3_nt: TGCGCCAGCAGCCAAGATGAGCGGGAGCGTTCCTACGAGCAGTACTTC
j_call: TRBJ2-7; d_call: TRBD1; v_call: TRBV18; cdr3_aa: CASSPPRDRDPYEQYF; cdr3_nt: TGTGCCAGCTCACCACCCCGGGACAGGGATCCCTACGAGCAGTACTTC
j_call: TRBJ2-2; d_call: .; v_call: TRBV28; cdr3_aa: CASSSRTGELFF; cdr3_nt: TGTGCCAGCAGTTCCCGTACCGGGGAGCTGTTTTTT
j_call: TRBJ2-7; d_call: .; v_call: TRBV5-1; cdr3_aa: CASREGIDEQYF; cdr3_nt: TGCGCCAGCAGGGAGGGTATCGACGAGCAGTACTTC
j_call: TRBJ1-1; d_call: .; v_call: TRBV11-2; cdr3_aa: CASSFGRNTEAFF; cdr3_nt: TGTGCCAGCAGCTTTGGCCGGAACACTGAAGCTTTCTTT
j_call: TRBJ2-7; d_call: TRBD1; v_call: TRBV6-1; cdr3_aa: CASSEGDRYYEQYF; cdr3_nt: TGTGCCAGCAGTGAAGGGGACAGATATTACGAGCAGTACTTC
j_call: TRBJ2-6; d_call: .; v_call: TRBV9; cdr3_aa: CASSVIGAGANVLTF; cdr3_nt: TGTGCCAGCAGCGTAATAGGGGCCGGGGCCAACGTCCTGACTTTC
j_call: TRBJ1-5; d_call: .; v_call: TRBV15; cdr3_aa: CATSRDNENQPQHF; cdr3_nt: TGTGCCACCAGCAGAGATAATGAGAATCAGCCCCAGCATTTT
j_call: TRBJ2-3; d_call: .; v_call: TRBV13; cdr3_aa: CASSLGTGASTDTQYF; cdr3_nt: TGTGCCAGCAGCTTAGGGACTGGAGCTAGCACAGATACGCAGTATTTT
j_call: TRBJ1-1; d_call: .; v_call: TRBV5-1; cdr3_aa: CASSLGLGSTEAFF; cdr3_nt: TGCGCCAGCAGCTTGGGACTGGGGAGCACTGAAGCTTTCTTT
j_call: TRBJ2-4; d_call: .; v_call: TRBV4-1; cdr3_aa: CASSQTSEPKGTKNIQYF; cdr3_nt: TGCGCCAGCAGCCAAACTAGCGAGCCCAAGGGGACAAAAAACATTCAGTACTTC
j_call: TRBJ2-3; d_call: TRBD1; v_call: TRBV7-9; cdr3_aa: CASSLWDRGGDTQYF; cdr3_nt: TGTGCCAGCAGCCTCTGGGACAGGGGAGGAGATACGCAGTATTTT
j_call: TRBJ2-5; d_call: TRBD2; v_call: TRBV14; cdr3_aa: CASSRRGLAEQETQYF; cdr3_nt: TGTGCCAGCAGCCGACGGGGACTAGCGGAGCAAGAGACCCAGTACTTC
j_call: TRBJ2-3; d_call: TRBD2; v_call: TRBV30; cdr3_aa: CAWRTGRTTDTQYF; cdr3_nt: TGTGCCTGGAGAACCGGGAGGACGACAGATACGCAGTATTTT